A selection of T cell receptor beta chains follows, all from one sample in a study of siplizumab effects on memory and regulatory T cells. This table comes from immunoSEQ multiplex PCR, and its TCRdb copy is limited to in-frame clones, with some not included. The sample lists 90,000 to 95,000 clones; roughly 93% were seen once. Sequences were obtained from CD8+ T cells sorted from blood. These receptors came from a human donor in good health. Each CDR3 is given with its conserved first and last residue. Fields, in order: V gene, J gene, D gene, clone size, CDR3 DNA, CDR3 protein. A D gene is named only where the DNA matches it firmly. Size tells how often a clone was seen (once, few, many) or the class of an expanded clone, and some rows leave it out.

TRBV4-3,TRBJ2-3,TRBD1,once,TGCGCCAGCAGCCACATCCCCCCTAAGAGACAGGGTCGGAGCACAGATACGCAGTATTTT,CASSHIPPKRQGRSTDTQYF
TRBV9,TRBJ2-7,NA,once,TGTGCCAGCAGCGTAGCCGACGGCTCCTACGAGCAGTACTTC,CASSVADGSYEQYF
TRBV6-6,TRBJ2-7,TRBD1,NA,TGTGCCAGCAGTACTCAGGGGGCTCTGGGAGAGCAGTACTTC,CASSTQGALGEQYF
TRBV11-3,TRBJ1-1,NA,NA,TGTGCCAGCAGCTTCGTTCTCCTGCAACCGAACACTGAAGCTTTCTTT,CASSFVLLQPNTEAFF
TRBV13,TRBJ1-1,TRBD1,NA,TGTGCCAGCAGCTTATTTCTCGGACAGGGAGGTACTGAAGCTTTCTTT,CASSLFLGQGGTEAFF
TRBV6-1,TRBJ1-6,NA,NA,TGTGCCAGCAGTATAGGACAGATGGCAAATTCACCCCTCCACTTT,CASSIGQMANSPLHF
TRBV6-5,TRBJ1-1,TRBD1,few,TGTGCCAGCAGTGCACAGGGGATTGGTGAAGCTTTCTTT,CASSAQGIGEAFF
TRBV19,TRBJ1-5,NA,NA,TGTGCCAGTAGTTGGGGATACAATCAGCCCCAGCATTTT,CASSWGYNQPQHF
TRBV5-5,TRBJ2-1,NA,NA,TGTGCCAGCAGCCATGGGGGTGAGCAGTTCTTC,CASSHGGEQFF
TRBV5-1,TRBJ2-5,TRBD2,once,TGCGCCAGCAGCTTGGAGGCAGCGGGAACACAAGAGACCCAGTACTTC,CASSLEAAGTQETQYF
TRBV4-1,TRBJ1-1,NA,NA,TGCGCCAGCAGCCCGGAGAGGAACTTGCCAGCTTTCTTT,CASSPERNLPAFF
TRBV7-8,TRBJ2-7,TRBD2,NA,TGTGCCAGCAGCCCTCGGACTAGCGGACAATACGAGCAGTACTTC,CASSPRTSGQYEQYF
TRBV18,TRBJ1-1,NA,NA,TGTGCCAGCTCAGCCGGAGGCTGGGGGGGAGCGAGCACTGAAGCTTTCTTT,CASSAGGWGGASTEAFF
TRBV6-1,TRBJ1-3,TRBD1,NA,TGTGCCAGCAGTGAAGCTGTGGACAGGTTCTCTGGAAACACCATATATTTT,CASSEAVDRFSGNTIYF
TRBV30,TRBJ2-3,TRBD1,NA,TGTGCCTGGGACAGGGACAGGATCACAGATACGCAGTATTTT,CAWDRDRITDTQYF
TRBV7-9,TRBJ2-5,TRBD2,NA,TGTGCCAGCAGCCTAGCGGGGGGGCAAGAGACCCAGTACTTC,CASSLAGGQETQYF
TRBV27,TRBJ1-5,TRBD1,NA,TGTGCCAGCAGCCCAGGGGGGGGCCCCCAGCATTTT,CASSPGGGPQHF